This T cell receptor (beta chain) stems from a study of T-cell memory formation after mild COVID-19. The wider study: TCR clusters mostly belonged to single donors.

TCRdb analysed the 5' RACE reads with MiXCR anew, one entry per CDR3 protein. The repertoire holds roughly 350,000 distinct CDR3 sequences, 20% to 25% seen once, with around an eighth in the top ten. This clonotype has a handful of counts. The germline V gene has CDR1 SEHNR and CDR2 FQNEAQ (reference sequence). Trimming took 1 base from V and 5 from J; bases not matched to a gene: 2. CDR3 size: 14 residues. V is TRBV7-9 and J is TRBJ2-7; 10 bases align to TRBD2. Material: PBMCs or a T cell subset sorted from them (not recorded which). This clonotype was obtained from an adult woman who had mild COVID-19 (a few samples of this study predate the infection). Cell type and time point are not known. The CDR3 spells CASSLDGTSDEQYF. For the CDR3, the DNA is TGTGCCAGCAGCTTAGACGGGACTAGCGACGAGCAGTACTTC.